This T cell receptor (beta chain) emerged from a study of CD8 T cells in Susac syndrome. With random hexamers, about 0.5 to 1 ug RNA was reverse transcribed. TCR beta CDR3 was amplified by immunoSEQ multiplex PCR. This amplification extended across 54 Vbeta and 13 Jbeta segments. From the immunoSEQ multiplex PCR reads, TCRdb called clonotypes with MiXCR, one entry per CDR3 protein. Found here are about 180,000 distinct CDR3 sequences, about 96% of them singletons; the top ten hold approximately 0.12%. With 11 bases removed from V and 0 bases from J, the gap between germline ends came to 11 bases. Germline V gene data show CDR1 as MNHEY and CDR2 as SVGAGI. The CDR3 is 14 residues long.

This sequence was found in a human donor with Susac syndrome. The chain has TRBV6-5 and TRBJ2-6; maybe TRBD2 (5 bases). The sample was CD4+ T cells from PBMCs. The CDR3 nucleotides are TGTGCCTGTAGGGAGTACTCTGGGGCCAACGTCCTGACTTTC. Its translation: CACREYSGANVLTF.